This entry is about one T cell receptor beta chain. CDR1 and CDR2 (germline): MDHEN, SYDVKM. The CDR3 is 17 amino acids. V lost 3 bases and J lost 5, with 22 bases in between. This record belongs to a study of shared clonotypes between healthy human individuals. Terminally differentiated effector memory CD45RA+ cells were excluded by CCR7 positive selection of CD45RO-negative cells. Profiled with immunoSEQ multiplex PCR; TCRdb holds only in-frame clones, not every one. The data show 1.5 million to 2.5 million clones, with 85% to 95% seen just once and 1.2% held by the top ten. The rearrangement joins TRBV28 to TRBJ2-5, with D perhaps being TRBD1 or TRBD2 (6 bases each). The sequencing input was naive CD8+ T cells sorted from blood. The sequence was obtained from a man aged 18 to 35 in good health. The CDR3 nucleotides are TGTGCCAGCAGTTTCACCCCCTTACAGGGAGGTTGGGAGACCCAGTACTTC. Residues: CASSFTPLQGGWETQYF.